This T cell receptor (beta chain) was retrieved from a study of tissue T cells after allogeneic stem cell transplantation. The repertoire was sequenced with immunoSEQ multiplex PCR; TCRdb's copy has only in-frame clones and lacks some. Among some 6,600 clones, around 50% were seen once, and the ten largest hold 3.8%. Study-wide results and limits: Sampling depth was limited, and the cohort was small and clinically varied. Anatomically similar tissues had similar TCR repertoires within each patient.

As concerns this clone: No antigen is known for it. Germline and genes: mouse. Sequencing ends 1 residue short of the CDR3 end; the germline J gene provides the rest.

The length of the CDR3 is 14 residues. Germline CDR1 and CDR2: KGHTA and FQNQQP. Described time point: mouse harvest day 7 after allogeneic transplant. Mouse grafts combined 10^7 T-cell-depleted bone marrow cells with 10^6 splenic CD5+ T cells. B6 (H2b) cells into BALB/c (H2d) mice; tissues taken at day 7 or 14. The rearrangement links TRBV23 to TRBJ1-1; TRBD1, the table's D call, was not compared with the DNA. The sequenced sample consisted of gut tissue. The TCR sequence derives from a female BALB/c mouse given C57BL/6 T cells with graft-versus-host disease after an allogeneic hematopoietic cell transplant. The CDR3 bases that were read are TGCTCCAGCAGTCAAGGGGAGGGGAACACAGAAGTCTTC. Protein product: CSSSQGEGNTEVF. The entire CDR3 sequence reads CSSSQGEGNTEVFF.